The sequence of this TCR beta chain was determined in a study of response to subunit inactivated influenza vaccine (dated by TCRdb to 2017 to 2018). For the wider study: To follow how T cells responded to a trivalent subunit inactivated influenza vaccine, the researchers relied on deep quantitative profiling of the T cell receptor repertoire. General conclusions and limits of the study: It was suggested by the authors that each seasonal influenza vaccination may recruit only a limited number of new T cells.

Library method: RT-PCR. Reads for this sample came from an Illumina HiSeq 2500. In-frame beta chains were kept once TCRdb had trimmed the public reads at Q25 with fastp and called clones with MiXCR. Each entry is one CDR3 protein sequence, shown with its most common DNA and genes. Present in this sample are 650,000 to 850,000 distinct CDR3 sequences, approximately 15% of which were seen just once. 5.5% to 7% of the sample belongs to the ten largest clones. In the case of this clonotype: Its antigen is currently not known. No qualities accompany the bases; no much larger clone lies one base away.

The CDR3 has 12 amino acids, counting the end cysteine and phenylalanine. CDR3 DNA is the only sequence kept; it has 36 bases, read in frame from the first base. The germline V gene supplies CDR1 KGHSH and CDR2 LQKENI. At the junction V is shortened by 5 bases and J by 2 bases, with 6 bases in between. The chain was built from TRBV18 and TRBJ1-1; there is no confident call for the D gene. This material consisted of PBMCs from blood, taken 14 days before vaccination. This TCR was recovered from a man between 45 and 60 years old who received an inactivated influenza vaccine. Donor details come from another sample of the same person, matched by shared clones. The sequence in DNA is TGTGCCAGCTCAACTATAAACACTGAAGCTTTCTTT. Its amino acids are CASSTINTEAFF.